This T cell receptor beta chain stems from a study of blood T cell repertoires in COVID-19. The CDR3 spans 14 residues. The V end was cut by 7 bases, the J end by 0 bases, with 12 bases between. Germline values: CDR1 LNHDA, CDR2 SQIVND (reference sequence). Libraries were prepared by immunoSEQ multiplex PCR; TCRdb keeps only in-frame clonotypes and omits some of them. Found here are around 200,000 clones, about 81% of them singletons; the top ten hold about a tenth. The sample comprised PBMCs or T cells enriched from blood (not recorded which). The receptor comes from a man aged 40-50 years who had recovered from COVID-19. J is TRBJ1-1 and V is TRBV19; D may be TRBD1 (6 bases). DNA for the CDR3: TGTGCCAGTACCCAGACAGGATTGAACACTGAAGCTTTCTTT. This sequence encodes CASTQTGLNTEAFF.